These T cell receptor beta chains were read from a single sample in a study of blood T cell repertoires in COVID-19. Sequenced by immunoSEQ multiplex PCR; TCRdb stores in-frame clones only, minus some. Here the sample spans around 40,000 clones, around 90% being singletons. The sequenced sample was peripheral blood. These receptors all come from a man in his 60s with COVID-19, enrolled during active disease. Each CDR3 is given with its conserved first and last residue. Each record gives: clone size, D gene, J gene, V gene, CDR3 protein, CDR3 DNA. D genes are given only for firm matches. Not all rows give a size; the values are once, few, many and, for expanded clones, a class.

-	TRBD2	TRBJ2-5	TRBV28	CASTPGGLNQETQYF	TGTGCCAGCACCCCGGGGGGGCTAAACCAAGAGACCCAGTACTTC
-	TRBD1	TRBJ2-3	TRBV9	CASSAWDRGDLDTQYF	TGTGCCAGCAGCGCGTGGGACAGAGGGGACCTGGATACGCAGTATTTT
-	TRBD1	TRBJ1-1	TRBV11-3	CASSLGGTGVNTEAFF	TGTGCCAGCAGCTTAGGGGGGACAGGAGTAAACACTGAAGCTTTCTTT
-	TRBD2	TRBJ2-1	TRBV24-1	CATSDPTSANEQFF	TGTGCCACCAGTGACCCAACTAGCGCCAATGAGCAGTTCTTC
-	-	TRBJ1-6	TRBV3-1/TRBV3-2	CASSQDGALNSPLHF	TGTGCCAGCAGCCAAGATGGGGCCCTAAATTCACCCCTCCACTTT
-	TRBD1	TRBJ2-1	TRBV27	CASKFLRDSDNNEQFF	TGTGCCAGCAAGTTTTTACGGGACAGCGATAACAATGAGCAGTTCTTC
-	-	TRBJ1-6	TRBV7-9	CASSLTGGGSPLHF	TGTGCCAGCAGCTTAACAGGCGGGGGATCACCCCTCCACTTT
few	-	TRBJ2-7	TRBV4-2	CASSQDSGQGNYEQYF	TGTGCCAGCAGCCAAGATAGTGGGCAGGGTAATTACGAGCAGTACTTC
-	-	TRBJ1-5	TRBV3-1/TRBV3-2	CASSQEQGSQPQHF	TGTGCCAGCAGCCAAGAGCAGGGGTCGCAGCCCCAGCATTTT
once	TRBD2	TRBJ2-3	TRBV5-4	CASIKFPSGSNDTQYF	TGTGCCAGCATCAAATTTCCTAGCGGGAGTAATGATACGCAGTATTTT
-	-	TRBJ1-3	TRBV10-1	CASSDGIGGGGNTIYF	TGCGCCAGCAGTGATGGGATTGGGGGCGGTGGAAACACCATATATTTT
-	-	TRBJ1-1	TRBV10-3	CAISDFGIMNTEAFF	TGTGCCATCAGTGATTTCGGGATTATGAACACTGAAGCTTTCTTT
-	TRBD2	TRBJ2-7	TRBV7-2	CASSAVFSGITSYEQYF	TGTGCCAGCAGCGCCGTCTTTAGCGGGATAACATCCTACGAGCAGTACTTC
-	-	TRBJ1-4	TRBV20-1	CSARVEGKLFF	TGCAGTGCTAGAGTTGAGGGAAAACTGTTTTTT
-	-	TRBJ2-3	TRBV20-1	CRTRTDTQYF	TGCAGGACACGCACAGATACGCAGTATTTT
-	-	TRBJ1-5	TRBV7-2	CASSLITGLQNQPQHF	TGTGCCAGCAGCTTAATTACGGGACTGCAAAATCAGCCCCAGCATTTT
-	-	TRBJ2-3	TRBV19	CASSIGVADTQYF	TGTGCCAGTAGTATCGGGGTGGCAGATACGCAGTATTTT
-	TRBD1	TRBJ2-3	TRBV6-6	CASSLTGATDTQYF	TGTGCCAGCAGTTTGACAGGGGCCACAGATACGCAGTATTTT
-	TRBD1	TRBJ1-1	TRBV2	CASIRGQMTEAFF	TGTGCCAGCATCAGGGGGCAGATGACTGAAGCTTTCTTT
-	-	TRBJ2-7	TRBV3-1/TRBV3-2	CASSTYAVNSYEQYF	TGTGCCAGCAGCACATACGCAGTTAACTCCTACGAGCAGTACTTC
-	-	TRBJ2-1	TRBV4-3	CASSHSSYDEQFF	TGCGCCAGCAGCCACTCTAGCTACGATGAGCAGTTCTTC
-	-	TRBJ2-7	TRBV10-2	CASSVERASYEQYF	TGCGCCAGCAGTGTAGAGCGGGCGTCCTACGAGCAGTACTTC
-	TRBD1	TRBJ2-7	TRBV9	CASSPTGGLYEQYF	TGTGCCAGCAGCCCGACAGGGGGCTTGTACGAGCAGTACTTC
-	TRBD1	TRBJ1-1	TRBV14	CASSQRTGLGTEAFF	TGTGCCAGCAGCCAAAGGACAGGGTTGGGTACTGAAGCTTTCTTT
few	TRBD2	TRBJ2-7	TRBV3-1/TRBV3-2	CASSLIAGDYEQYF	TGTGCCAGCAGCCTAATAGCGGGAGACTACGAGCAGTACTTC
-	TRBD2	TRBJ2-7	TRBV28	CATQLLEAGGPYEQYF	TGTGCCACTCAACTCTTAGAGGCGGGAGGTCCCTACGAGCAGTACTTC
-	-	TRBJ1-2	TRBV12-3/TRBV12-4	CASSLALTVGYTF	TGTGCCAGCAGTTTAGCGCTAACAGTAGGCTACACCTTC
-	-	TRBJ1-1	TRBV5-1	CASSFPEGNTEAFF	TGCGCCAGCAGCTTCCCGGAGGGGAACACTGAAGCTTTCTTT
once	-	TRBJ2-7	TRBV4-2	CASSQDREQYF	TGTGCCAGCAGCCAAGATCGCGAGCAGTACTTC
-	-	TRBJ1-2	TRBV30	CAWKGDYGGYTF	TGTGCCTGGAAAGGGGATTATGGTGGCTACACCTTC
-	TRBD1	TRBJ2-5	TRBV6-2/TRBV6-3	CASSQRQGTRETQYF	TGTGCCAGCAGTCAAAGACAGGGAACGCGAGAGACCCAGTACTTC
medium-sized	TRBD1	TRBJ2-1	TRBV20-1	CSASPRGDRLYNEQFF	TGCAGTGCTAGTCCCAGGGGGGACAGGCTCTACAATGAGCAGTTCTTC
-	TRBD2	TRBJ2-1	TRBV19	CASSFSGNSYNEQFF	TGTGCCAGTAGTTTTAGCGGGAACTCCTACAATGAGCAGTTCTTC
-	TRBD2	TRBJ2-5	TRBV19	CASSGGRTGSYEETQYF	TGTGCCAGTAGTGGCGGGAGGACCGGGTCATATGAAGAGACCCAGTACTTC
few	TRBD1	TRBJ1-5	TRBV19	CASKSGQGAGNQPQHF	TGTGCCAGTAAATCGGGACAGGGGGCTGGTAATCAGCCCCAGCATTTT
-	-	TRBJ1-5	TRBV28	CASSSPRTMVGGNQPQHF	TGTGCCAGCAGTTCGCCCCGGACTATGGTGGGGGGCAATCAGCCCCAGCATTTT
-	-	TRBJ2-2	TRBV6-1	CASSAPTIFATGELFF	TGTGCCAGCAGTGCTCCCACCATCTTCGCGACCGGGGAGCTGTTTTTT
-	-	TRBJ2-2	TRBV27	CASSLGTASNTGELFF	TGTGCCAGCAGTTTAGGTACAGCTTCGAACACCGGGGAGCTGTTTTTT
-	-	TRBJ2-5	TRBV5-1	CASSPPGETQYF	TGCGCCAGTAGTCCCCCGGGAGAGACCCAGTACTTC
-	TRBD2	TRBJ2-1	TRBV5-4	CASSQGLAGGNEQFF	TGTGCCAGCAGTCAAGGACTAGCGGGAGGAAATGAGCAGTTCTTC
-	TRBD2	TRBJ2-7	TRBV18	CASFPSGSSYEQYF	TGTGCCAGCTTCCCTAGCGGGAGTAGCTACGAGCAGTACTTC
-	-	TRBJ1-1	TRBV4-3	CATLGQPNTEAFF	TGCGCCACCCTGGGACAACCGAACACTGAAGCTTTCTTT